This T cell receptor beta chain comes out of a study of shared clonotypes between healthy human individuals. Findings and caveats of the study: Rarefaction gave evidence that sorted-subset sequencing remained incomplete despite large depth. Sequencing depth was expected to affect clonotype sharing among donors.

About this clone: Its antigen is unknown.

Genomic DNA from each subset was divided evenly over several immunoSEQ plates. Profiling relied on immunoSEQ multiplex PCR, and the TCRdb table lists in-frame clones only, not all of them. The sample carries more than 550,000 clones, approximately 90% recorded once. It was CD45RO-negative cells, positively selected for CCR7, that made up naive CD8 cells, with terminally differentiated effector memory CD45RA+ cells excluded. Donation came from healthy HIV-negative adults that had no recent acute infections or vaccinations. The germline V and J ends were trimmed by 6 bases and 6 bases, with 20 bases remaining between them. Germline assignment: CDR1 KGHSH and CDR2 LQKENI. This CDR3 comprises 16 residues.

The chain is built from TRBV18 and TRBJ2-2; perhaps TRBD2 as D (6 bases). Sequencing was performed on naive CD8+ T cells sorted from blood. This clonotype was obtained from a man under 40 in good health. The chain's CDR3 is CASSPPGGIFAGELFF. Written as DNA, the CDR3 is TGTGCCAGCTCCCCCCCCGGAGGGATCTTCGCCGGGGAGCTGTTTTTT.